These 30 T cell receptor beta chains came from one sample sequenced in a study of CD8 T cells in ankylosing spondylitis. Study-wide points: It appeared that ankylosing spondylitis blood was characterized by a TCR beta motif of several highly homologous variants.

These receptors' targets are unknown. TCRdb re-analysed the 5' RACE reads in MiXCR, keeping a single row per CDR3 protein. The data contain 500,000 to 550,000 distinct CDR3 sequences, roughly 13% of them singletons. The sequenced material came from blood, either unsorted or a sorted T cell fraction (not recorded which). These receptors were taken from a male donor with ankylosing spondylitis.

This clonotype was seen only a few times. The chain couples TRBV27 to TRBJ2-7; D might be TRBD1 (5 bases). Trimming stripped 5 bases from V and 2 bases from J, with 10 bases between. The CDR3 covers 13 residues. Germline lookup yields CDR1 MNHEY and CDR2 SMNVEV (reference sequence). For the CDR3, the DNA is TGTGCCAGCAGTCAGGGCCCCACCTACGAGCAGTACGTC. It yields the protein CASSQGPTYEQYV.

This clonotype was picked up many times. The chain uses TRBV7-6 and TRBJ2-7, with 9 positions matching TRBD2. Germline assignment: CDR1 SGHVS and CDR2 FNYEAQ. Trimming cost V 4 bases and J 3 bases; bases outside gene matches: 4. The CDR3 loop spans 14 amino acids. CDR3 region: CASSSGLAVYEQYF. The CDR3 nucleotides read TGTGCCAGCAGCTCGGGACTAGCAGTCTACGAGCAGTACTTC.

This clonotype showed up just a few times. This chain uses TRBV5-1 with TRBJ1-6; no clear D gene. Germline assignment: CDR1 SGHRS and CDR2 YFSETQ. V lost 0 bases and J lost 9, with 16 bases in between. CDR3 size: 16 residues. The CDR3 nucleotides are TGCGCCAGCAGCTTGGGGGGTCGGGATGGAGTTTCACCCCTCCACTTT. This encodes CASSLGGRDGVSPLHF.

This clonotype was counted between two and nine times. This chain joins TRBV12-3 or TRBV12-4 and TRBJ2-3; D might be TRBD2 (7 bases). The length of the CDR3 is 18 residues. V lost 2 bases and J lost 0, with 18 bases in between. Here the CDR3 DNA reads TGTGCCAGCAGTTTAAGGGGGTCTAGCGGAACTAGCACAGATACGCAGTATTTT. This gives the protein CASSLRGSSGTSTDTQYF.

This clonotype has ten or more counts. The chain combines TRBV29-1 with TRBJ2-2; 13 bases line up with TRBD2. Germline trimming cut 7 bases from V and 6 bases from J; bases unmatched to any gene: 8. Germline V gene sequence: CDR1 SQVTM, CDR2 ANQGSEA. The length of the CDR3 is 15 residues. The CDR3 region has the DNA TGCAGCGGGAAGGGACTAGCGGGAAAGTCCGGGGAGCTGTTTTTT. It codes for CSGKGLAGKSGELFF.

This clonotype occurred many times. This sequence joins TRBV5-1 and TRBJ2-3; perhaps TRBD2 as D (6 bases). This CDR3 is built from 15 residues. The germline V gene has CDR1 SGHRS and CDR2 YFSETQ. Trimming cost V 0 bases and J 5 bases, with 13 bases left between them. The CDR3 loop is CASSLGRGTEDTQYF. CDR3 sequence (DNA): TGCGCCAGCAGCTTGGGGCGGGGAACCGAAGATACGCAGTATTTT.

V usage is TRBV20-1 and J usage is TRBJ1-1; a possible D gene is TRBD1 (6 bases). With 5 bases removed from V and 4 bases from J, the gap between germline ends came to 14 bases. The CDR3 totals 13 residues. CDR1 is DFQATT and CDR2 is SNEGSKA in the germline V gene (reference sequence). The CDR3 DNA reads as TGCAGTGCTGGGGACATCACTTTCACTGAAGCTTTCTTT. Translation gives CSAGDITFTEAFF.

The chain joins TRBV7-9 to TRBJ2-1; a weak D match, TRBD1 (5 bases). V was clipped by 4 bases and J by 6 bases, with 10 bases between them. The CDR3 length is 13 residues. From germline, CDR1 is SEHNR and CDR2 FQNEAQ (reference sequence). The CDR3 region is CASSYSGSNEQFF. DNA of the CDR3: TGTGCCAGCAGCTATTCAGGGTCCAATGAGCAGTTCTTC.

This clonotype was observed many times. V usage is TRBV18 and J usage is TRBJ2-1, with D possibly TRBD1 on 6 matching bases. The CDR3 sequence is 16 residues long. Per germline, CDR1 KGHSH and CDR2 LQKENI. Deletions cut 1 base from V and 9 bases from J, with 19 bases between. The CDR3 reads CASSPLGRGVDGEQFF. CDR3 sequence (DNA): TGTGCCAGCTCACCACTTGGCAGGGGTGTAGATGGTGAGCAGTTCTTC.

The chain is built from TRBV11-1 and TRBJ2-2, with 11 bases aligning to TRBD2. Germline V gives CDR1 SGHAT, CDR2 FQDESV (reference sequence). Germline trimming cut 5 bases from V and 1 base from J; bases unmatched to any gene: 15. CDR3 length: 20 residues. The CDR3 nucleotides read TGTGCCAGCAGCCTGACTTGGGAGTTAGCGGGAGGGAAGAACACCGGGGAGCTGTTTTTT. This translates into CASSLTWELAGGKNTGELFF. Complete variable domain (other parts from reference TRBV11-1 and TRBJ2-2): EAEVAQSPRYKITEKSQAVAFWCDPISGHATLYWYRQILGQGPELLVQFQDESVVDDSQLPKDRFSAERLKGVDSTLKIQPAELGDSAMYLCASSLTWELAGGKNTGELFFGEGSRLTVL.

The CDR3 DNA follows: TGTGCCAGCAGACCCGGGACAGGGAATGAGCAGTTCTTC. Translated: CASRPGTGNEQFF. The rearrangement uses TRBV3-1 and TRBJ2-1; 9 nucleotides agree with TRBD1. After removal of 6 bases from V and 7 bases from J, the junction contained 4 bases not matched to a gene. The CDR3 totals 13 residues. Per germline, CDR1 LGHDT and CDR2 YNNKEL (reference sequence).

V usage is TRBV5-1 and J usage is TRBJ2-2; D not certain. This CDR3 is built from 14 residues. V was cut by 0 bases and J by 4 bases, with 7 bases left in between. CDR1 is SGHRS and CDR2 is YFSETQ in the germline V gene. CDR3 loop: CASSLGILTGELFF. The DNA for the CDR3 is TGCGCCAGCAGCTTGGGAATCCTCACCGGGGAGCTGTTTTTT. Full variable domain (rest looked up from reference TRBV5-1 and TRBJ2-2): KAGVTQTPRYLIKTRGQQVTLSCSPISGHRSVSWYQQTPGQGLQFLFEYFSETQRNKGNFPGRFSGRQFSNSRSEMNVSTLELGDSALYLCASSLGILTGELFFGEGSRLTVL.

This chain links TRBV12-3 or TRBV12-4 with TRBJ2-3; 8 positions match TRBD2. V dropped 7 bases and J dropped 0; count of bases not matched to a gene: 6. The CDR3 length is 15 residues. CDR3 amino acids: CASISASGSTDTQYF. CDR3 bases: TGTGCCAGCATTAGCGCTAGCGGGAGCACAGATACGCAGTATTTT.

The genes are TRBV14 and TRBJ2-7; TRBD2 aligns across 14 bases. This CDR3 has 18 amino acids. The germline CDR1 and CDR2 sequences are SGHDN and FVKESK. The J segment lost 1 base and the V segment lost 5 bases, leaving 10 bases of the junction unmatched. CDR3 bases: TGTGCCAGCAGCATCCGGACTAGCGGGAGGTGGGCTTCCTACGAGCAGTACGTC. It translates to CASSIRTSGRWASYEQYV.

The chain is built from TRBV20-1 and TRBJ2-2; the match to TRBD1 covers 10 bases. With V trimmed by 4 bases and J by 5 bases, 7 bases remained unmatched. This CDR3 has 15 residues. Per germline, CDR1 DFQATT and CDR2 SNEGSKA (reference sequence). The CDR3 DNA is TGCAGTGCTATACCCGGGACAGGGGCTACCGGGGAGCTGTTTTTT. Protein: CSAIPGTGATGELFF.

V is TRBV5-6 and J is TRBJ1-1; unclear D gene. From germline, CDR1 is SGHDT and CDR2 YYEEEE. The CDR3 is 15 amino acids. The ends were cut back, 2 bases at V and 0 bases at J, with 11 bases in the middle. In DNA form, the CDR3 reads TGTGCCAGCAGCTTCCCTACATCCGTGAACACTGAAGCTTTCTTT. Amino acid sequence: CASSFPTSVNTEAFF. Full variable domain (missing parts from reference TRBV5-6 and TRBJ1-1): DAGVTQSPTHLIKTRGQQVTLRCSPKSGHDTVSWYQQALGQGPQFIFQYYEEEERQRGNFPDRFSGHQFPNYSSELNVNALLLGDSALYLCASSFPTSVNTEAFFGQGTRLTVV.

V is TRBV6-2 or TRBV6-3 and J is TRBJ2-2; no firm D call. This CDR3 has 13 amino acids. Germline V lookup: CDR1 MNHEY, CDR2 SVGEGT. The V gene lost 7 bases and the J gene lost 7 bases, with 13 bases spanning the gap. The CDR3 coding sequence is TGTGCCAGCACCCCAAGAAAGTTCGGGGAGCTGTTTTTT. Translated, it gives CASTPRKFGELFF.

The table lists this clonotype with many counts. V is TRBV3-1 and J is TRBJ1-1; D not certain. Trimming cost V 0 bases and J 5 bases, with 16 bases left between them. The CDR3 runs 16 residues. Germline CDR1 reads LGHDT; CDR2 reads YNNKEL (reference sequence). The CDR3 DNA follows: TGTGCCAGCAGCCAAGACTCAGGAGGAGCTAGGACTGAAGCTTTCTTT. This gives the protein CASSQDSGGARTEAFF. Based on the CDR3 plus reference TRBV3-1 and TRBJ1-1, the full variable domain is DTAVSQTPKYLVTQMGNDKSIKCEQNLGHDTMYWYKQDSKKFLKIMFSYNNKELIINETVPNRFSPKSPDKAHLNLHINSLELGDSAVYFCASSQDSGGARTEAFFGQGTRLTVV.

This clonotype showed up just a few times. V usage is TRBV29-1 and J usage is TRBJ1-2; TRBD1 matches at 9 bases. Germline trimming cut 4 bases from V and 3 bases from J; bases unmatched to any gene: 6. Germline CDR1 reads SQVTM; CDR2 reads ANQGSEA. CDR3 length: 14 residues. Written as DNA, the CDR3 is TGCAGCGTTGTCGAGACAGGGGGAGACTATGGCTACACCTTC. Protein sequence: CSVVETGGDYGYTF.

The chain has TRBV6-1 and TRBJ2-2; TRBD2 aligns across 9 bases. The CDR3 is 17 residues long. With V trimmed by 6 bases and J by 1 base, 9 bases remained unmatched. The V gene's germline CDR1 is MNHNS and CDR2 SASEGT. The CDR3 loop is CASSSYSGSQNTGELFF. The CDR3 DNA is TGTGCCAGCAGCAGTTATAGCGGGAGCCAGAACACCGGGGAGCTGTTTTTT.

This clonotype was seen only a few times. The chain has TRBV4-1 and TRBJ2-7; TRBD2 might be the D (6 bases). CDR1 MGHRA and CDR2 YSYEKL come from the germline V gene. The CDR3 runs 15 residues. The germline V and J ends were trimmed by 0 bases and 3 bases, with 12 bases remaining between them. The CDR3 region has the DNA TGCGCCAGCAGCCAAGAAGACAGCGGGTACTACGAGCAGTACTTC. As protein: CASSQEDSGYYEQYF.

This clonotype was observed many times. V usage is TRBV14 and J usage is TRBJ2-2; no clear D gene. The CDR3 runs to 14 residues. CDR1 is SGHDN and CDR2 is FVKESK in the germline V gene. V lost 3 bases and J lost 4, with 9 bases in between. For the CDR3, the DNA is TGTGCCAGCAGCCACGAATTCCCCACCGGGGAGCTGTTTTTT. This translates into CASSHEFPTGELFF.

This clonotype has more than one count but fewer than ten. V usage is TRBV29-1 and J usage is TRBJ1-1; D possibly corresponds to TRBD1 (5 bases). CDR1 is SQVTM and CDR2 is ANQGSEA in the germline V gene. CDR3 size: 14 residues. V dropped 4 bases and J dropped 1 base, with 13 bases sitting between them. The CDR3 DNA reads as TGCAGCGTTGGGGGACGTCTATCGAACACTGAAGCTTTCTTT. Translated: CSVGGRLSNTEAFF.

The rearrangement links TRBV14 to TRBJ2-1, with D unclear. Germline CDR1 and CDR2: SGHDN and FVKESK. This CDR3 is 14 amino acids long. V gave up 4 bases and J gave up 9 bases, with 16 bases separating them. The CDR3 region has the DNA TGTGCCAGCAGCCCCACACTTCGGCCAGGTGAGCAGTTCTTC. Residues: CASSPTLRPGEQFF. The full variable domain, rest sourced from reference TRBV14 and TRBJ2-1, is EAGVTQFPSHSVIEKGQTVTLRCDPISGHDNLYWYRRVMGKEIKFLLHFVKESKQDESGMPNNRFLAERTGGTYSTLKVQPAELEDSGVYFCASSPTLRPGEQFFGPGTRLTVL.

The V gene is TRBV18, the J gene TRBJ2-5; D is unclear. V dropped 2 bases and J dropped 0 bases, with 4 bases sitting between them. The CDR3 consists of 13 residues. CDR1 KGHSH and CDR2 LQKENI come from the germline V gene. CDR3: CASSPIYQETQYF. CDR3 DNA sequence: TGTGCCAGCTCACCAATTTACCAAGAGACCCAGTACTTC.

This clonotype showed up many times. The chain combines TRBV7-8 with TRBJ1-1, with D perhaps TRBD1 (6 bases). Germline lookup yields CDR1 SGHVS and CDR2 FQNEAQ. V gave up 6 bases and J gave up 2 bases, with 10 bases separating them. The CDR3 is 13 amino acids. CDR3 in amino acids: CASRRTANTEAFF. The CDR3 DNA is TGTGCCAGCAGGCGGACAGCAAACACTGAAGCTTTCTTT.

This chain joins TRBV28 and TRBJ1-4; D possibly corresponds to TRBD1 (5 bases). The CDR3 spans 15 residues. Germline-derived CDR1 and CDR2 are MDHEN and SYDVKM. Trimming shortened V by 3 bases and J by 4 bases, and 12 bases separated the two germline ends. The CDR3 sequence: CASSLGSQVNEKLFF. The DNA for the CDR3 is TGTGCCAGCAGTTTGGGGTCACAGGTTAATGAAAAACTGTTTTTT.

This clonotype was recorded a few times. The chain uses TRBV13 and TRBJ2-1; 13 positions agree with TRBD2. The CDR3 is 20 residues long. Germline V gives CDR1 PRHDT, CDR2 FYEKMQ (reference sequence). Losses at the gene ends were 5 bases for V and 1 base for J; bases not matched to a gene: 14. CDR3 protein: CASSPDVGLAGARSYNEQFF. The DNA of the CDR3 is TGTGCCAGCAGCCCTGATGTCGGACTAGCGGGAGCACGATCCTACAATGAGCAGTTCTTC. The variable domain in full, with the rest retrieved from reference TRBV13 and TRBJ2-1, is AAGVIQSPRHLIKEKRETATLKCYPIPRHDTVYWYQQGPGQDPQFLISFYEKMQSDKGSIPDRFSAQQFSDYHSELNMSSLELGDSALYFCASSPDVGLAGARSYNEQFFGPGTRLTVL.

The V gene is TRBV20-1, the J gene TRBJ1-2; D may be TRBD1 (5 bases). Trimming removed 5 bases at V and 3 bases at J, with 16 bases between. The CDR3 sequence is 14 residues long. Germline CDR1 and CDR2: DFQATT and SNEGSKA (reference sequence). CDR3 nucleotide sequence: TGCAGTGCTGGCGCTGATCAGGGCGACTATGGCTACACCTTC. Residues: CSAGADQGDYGYTF.

This clonotype was observed a handful of times. The CDR3, as DNA: TGTGCCACCAGTGACTCCGACAGCCAAGAGACCCAGTACTTC. Protein product: CATSDSDSQETQYF. The chain uses TRBV24-1 and TRBJ2-5; D is perhaps TRBD1 (5 bases). The ends were cut back, 4 bases at V and 1 base at J, with 9 bases in the middle. The CDR3 totals 14 residues. Per the germline V gene, CDR1 is KGHDR and CDR2 is SFDVKD.